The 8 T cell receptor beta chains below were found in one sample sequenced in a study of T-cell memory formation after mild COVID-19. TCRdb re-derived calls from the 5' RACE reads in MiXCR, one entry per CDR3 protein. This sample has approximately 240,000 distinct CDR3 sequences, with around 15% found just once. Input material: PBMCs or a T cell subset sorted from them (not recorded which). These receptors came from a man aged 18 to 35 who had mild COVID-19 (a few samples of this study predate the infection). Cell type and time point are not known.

CDR3 nucleotides: TGTGCCAGCAGCCAAGATCCGGATGGTGAAGGCTACACCTTC. Its translation is CASSQDPDGEGYTF. The chain recombines TRBV4-2 with TRBJ1-2; D is undetermined. V lost 0 bases to trimming and J lost 8 bases, with 13 bases between them. This CDR3 has 14 amino acids. The V gene's germline CDR1 is LGHNA and CDR2 YNFKEQ.

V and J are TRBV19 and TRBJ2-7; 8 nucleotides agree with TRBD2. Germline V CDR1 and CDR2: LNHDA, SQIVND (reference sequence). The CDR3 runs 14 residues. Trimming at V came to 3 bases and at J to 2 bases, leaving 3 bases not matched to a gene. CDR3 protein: CASSIPGGAYEQYF. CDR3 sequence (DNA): TGTGCCAGTAGTATCCCCGGGGGGGCCTACGAGCAGTACTTC.

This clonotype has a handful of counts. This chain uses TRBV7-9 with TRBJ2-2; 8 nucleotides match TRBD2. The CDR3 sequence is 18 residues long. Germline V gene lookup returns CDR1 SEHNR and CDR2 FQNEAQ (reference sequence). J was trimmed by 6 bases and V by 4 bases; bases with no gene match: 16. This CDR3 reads CASSSPATTGGASGELFF. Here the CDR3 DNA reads TGTGCCAGCAGCTCACCCGCTACCACCGGGGGGGCCTCCGGGGAGCTGTTTTTT.

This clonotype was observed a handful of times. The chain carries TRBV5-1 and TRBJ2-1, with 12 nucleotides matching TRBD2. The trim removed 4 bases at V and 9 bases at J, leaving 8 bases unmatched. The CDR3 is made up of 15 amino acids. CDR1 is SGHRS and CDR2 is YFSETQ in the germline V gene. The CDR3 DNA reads TGCGCCAGCAGCCTACGACTAGCGGGGGAAGCTGAGCAGTTCTTC. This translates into CASSLRLAGEAEQFF.

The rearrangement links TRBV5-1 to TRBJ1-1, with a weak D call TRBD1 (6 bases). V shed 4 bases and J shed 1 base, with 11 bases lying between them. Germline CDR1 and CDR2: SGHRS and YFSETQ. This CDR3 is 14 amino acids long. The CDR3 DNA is TGCGCCAGCAGCATCCAGGGGACGAACACTGAAGCTTTCTTT. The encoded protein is CASSIQGTNTEAFF.

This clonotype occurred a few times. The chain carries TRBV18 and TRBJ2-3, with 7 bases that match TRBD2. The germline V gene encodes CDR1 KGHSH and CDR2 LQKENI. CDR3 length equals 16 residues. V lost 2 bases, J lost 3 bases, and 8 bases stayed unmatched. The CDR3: CASSPRPTGGTDTQYF. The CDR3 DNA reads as TGTGCCAGCTCACCAAGGCCCACCGGGGGGACAGATACGCAGTATTTT.

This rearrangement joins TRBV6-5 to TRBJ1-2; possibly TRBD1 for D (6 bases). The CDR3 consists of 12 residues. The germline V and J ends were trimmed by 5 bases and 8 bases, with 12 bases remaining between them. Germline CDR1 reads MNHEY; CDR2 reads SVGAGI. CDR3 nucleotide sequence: TGTGCCAGCAGTCCCGGGACACAGGGCTACACCTTC. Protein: CASSPGTQGYTF.

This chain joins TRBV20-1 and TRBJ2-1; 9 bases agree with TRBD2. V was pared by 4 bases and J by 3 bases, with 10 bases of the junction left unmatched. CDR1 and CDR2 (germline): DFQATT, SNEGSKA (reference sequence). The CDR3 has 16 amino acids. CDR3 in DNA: TGCAGTGCTAAAAATTCCGGCGGGGGGGGCTACAATGAGCAGTTCTTC. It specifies CSAKNSGGGGYNEQFF.